Following are 21 T cell receptor beta chains from one sample sequenced in a study of cytomegalovirus exposure and HLA in healthy donors. 60 Vbeta and 13 Jbeta primers were used in PCR. Profiled with immunoSEQ multiplex PCR; TCRdb holds only in-frame clones, not every one. The data show 110,000 or so clones, 69% seen once. Sequencing was performed on PBMCs. These TCRs come from a young man in good health and CMV-seronegative.

The chain employs TRBV7-2 and TRBJ2-4, with 9 positions matching TRBD1. Germline V gene sequence: CDR1 SGHTA, CDR2 FQGNSA. CDR3 length equals 15 residues. After removal of 7 bases from V and 5 bases from J, the junction contained 9 bases not matched to a gene. The CDR3 loop is CASTLAWTGENIQYF. The CDR3 DNA follows: TGTGCCAGCACCCTGGCATGGACAGGGGAAAACATTCAGTACTTC.

This clone appeared once. The chain employs TRBV18 and TRBJ1-5; 7 bases are a match to TRBD1. The CDR3 totals 16 residues. The V segment lost 5 bases and the J segment 1 base; nucleotides outside the gene matches: 8. Looked up from germline, CDR1 is KGHSH and CDR2 is LQKENI. CDR3 region: CASSYDRVRSNQPQHF. CDR3 coding DNA: TGTGCCAGCTCATACGACAGGGTCCGCAGCAATCAGCCCCAGCATTTT.

DNA of the CDR3: TGTGCCAGCAGGGGACAGGGCCAGAACACTGAAGCTTTCTTT. Protein product: CASRGQGQNTEAFF. The chain is built from TRBV6-6 and TRBJ1-1; 9 nucleotides line up with TRBD1. CDR3 length: 14 residues. Trimming took 6 bases from V and 1 from J; bases not matched to a gene: 3. Germline V gene data show CDR1 as MNHNY and CDR2 as SVGAGI (reference sequence).

This clone was seen more than once but under ten times. J is TRBJ2-7 and V is TRBV9; 7 bases agree with TRBD2. The CDR3 runs 15 residues. Germline trimming cut 4 bases from V and 0 bases from J; bases unmatched to any gene: 7. CDR1 and CDR2 from the germline V gene are SGDLS and YYNGEE. The CDR3 loop reads CASSIGRGFSYEQYF. The CDR3 region has the DNA TGTGCCAGCAGCATTGGGAGGGGCTTCTCCTACGAGCAGTACTTC.

V usage is TRBV4-1 and J usage is TRBJ2-2; 12 nucleotides line up with TRBD2. J gave up 0 bases and V 0 bases, and 5 bases lay outside the gene matches. The germline CDR1 and CDR2 sequences are MGHRA and YSYEKL. This CDR3 is built from 19 residues. The CDR3 DNA is TGCGCCAGCAGCCAAGATATTAGGACTAGCGGGACGAACACCGGGGAGCTGTTTTTT. It translates to CASSQDIRTSGTNTGELFF.

This rearrangement joins TRBV28 to TRBJ1-5; D call uncertain. The V gene lost 4 bases and the J gene lost 11 bases, with 6 bases spanning the gap. This CDR3 is built from 10 residues. Germline lookup yields CDR1 MDHEN and CDR2 SYDVKM. CDR3: CASSYETQHF. In DNA form, the CDR3 reads TGTGCCAGCAGTTACGAGACCCAGCATTTT.

The chain couples TRBV2 to TRBJ2-7; TRBD1 might be the D (5 bases). V gave up 6 bases and J gave up 2 bases, with 14 bases separating them. Germline-derived CDR1 and CDR2 are SNHLY and FYNNEI. This CDR3 spans 14 amino acids. Here the CDR3 reads CASRRETVAYEQYF. CDR3 coding DNA: TGTGCCAGCAGACGAGAGACAGTTGCCTACGAGCAGTACTTC.

The chain links TRBV2 to TRBJ1-5; TRBD1 might be the D (6 bases). Looked up from germline, CDR1 is SNHLY and CDR2 is FYNNEI. Trimming took off 6 bases at V and 10 bases at J, with 16 bases between the two ends. This CDR3 is built from 13 residues. CDR3 residues: CASSPRGANPQHF. The DNA of the CDR3 is TGTGCCAGCAGCCCCAGGGGAGCAAACCCCCAGCATTTT. The whole variable domain, remainder taken from reference TRBV2 and TRBJ1-5, is EPEVTQTPSHQVTQMGQEVILRCVPISNHLYFYWYRQILGQKVEFLVSFYNNEISEKSEIFDDQFSVERPDGSNFTLKIRSTKLEDSAMYFCASSPRGANPQHFGDGTRLSIL.

Details on this clone: Other DNA sequences within the sample encode an identical CDR3. The rearrangement uses TRBV28 and TRBJ1-5; D gene uncertain. CDR1 and CDR2 (germline): MDHEN, SYDVKM. CDR3 length: 12 residues. Trimming took 5 bases from V and 10 from J, leaving 12 bases between them. The CDR3 region is CASSTPPGPQHF. The CDR3 nucleotides are TGTGCCAGCAGTACGCCTCCGGGACCCCAGCATTTT.

The genes are TRBV2 and TRBJ2-7; D gene unclear. Germline values: CDR1 SNHLY, CDR2 FYNNEI. This CDR3 is built from 14 residues. Trimming removed 2 bases at V and 5 bases at J, with 13 bases between. The CDR3 nucleotides are TGTGCCAGCAGTGAATCAGGCAGACAAGACGAGCAGTACTTC. Encoded protein: CASSESGRQDEQYF.

This clone has more than one count but fewer than ten. The rearrangement links TRBV29-1 to TRBJ1-2; D not certain. The CDR3 has 11 amino acids. The germline V gene has CDR1 SQVTM and CDR2 ANQGSEA. V was pared by 7 bases and J by 2 bases, with 8 bases between. CDR3 DNA: TGCAGCGAGGGAGGGAACTATGGCTACACCTTC. Translation gives CSEGGNYGYTF.

The CDR3 DNA reads as TGTGCCAGCAGTCCCAGCAGGGGCAGGAATGAGCAGTTCTTC. Amino acids: CASSPSRGRNEQFF. The V and J genes are TRBV6-6 and TRBJ2-1; D might be TRBD1 (6 bases). Trimming took off 5 bases at V and 7 bases at J, with 15 bases between the two ends. Germline V gives CDR1 MNHNY, CDR2 SVGAGI (reference sequence). The CDR3 consists of 14 residues.

The table lists this clone with a few counts. The rearrangement uses TRBV18 and TRBJ2-5, with a tentative D call TRBD1 (5 bases). The CDR3 spans 13 residues. The ends were cut back, 8 bases at V and 0 bases at J, with 10 bases in the middle. Germline-derived CDR1 and CDR2 are KGHSH and LQKENI. This chain's CDR3 is CASTRQYQETQYF. CDR3 in DNA: TGTGCCAGCACACGACAGTACCAAGAGACCCAGTACTTC.

The gene calls are TRBV5-1 and TRBJ2-1, with D perhaps matching TRBD1 (6 bases). With 7 bases removed from V and 0 bases from J, the gap between germline ends came to 8 bases. Germline assignment: CDR1 SGHRS and CDR2 YFSETQ. The CDR3 sequence is 13 residues long. The CDR3 is CASYRDSYNEQFF. The DNA of the CDR3 is TGCGCCAGCTACAGGGACTCCTACAATGAGCAGTTCTTC.

The V call is TRBV4-3, the J call TRBJ2-6, with 8 bases matching TRBD1. V trimming: 0 bases; J trimming: 0 bases; junction bases outside the gene matches: 1. This CDR3 spans 17 amino acids. Per germline, CDR1 LGHNA and CDR2 YSLEER. CDR3 DNA sequence: TGCGCCAGCAGCCAAGATACAGGGGGCTCTGGGGCCAACGTCCTGACTTTC. It codes for CASSQDTGGSGANVLTF.

The chain has TRBV11-3 and TRBJ2-3, with D possibly TRBD1 on 5 matching bases. Germline CDR1 reads SGHNT; CDR2 reads YENEEA. This CDR3 has 17 residues. Trimming left V 5 bases short and J 1 base short, with 19 bases between. CDR3 residues: CASSIGPRLGRTDTQYF. DNA for the CDR3: TGTGCCAGCAGCATCGGACCTAGGCTGGGGCGCACAGATACGCAGTATTTT.

The rearrangement uses TRBV10-3 and TRBJ2-7, with 11 nucleotides matching TRBD1. Trimming removed 6 bases from V and 7 bases from J; junction bases left unmatched: 8. CDR3 size: 14 residues. In germline, CDR1 is ENHRY, CDR2 SYGVKD. The CDR3 region is CAIRPGQGGSEQYF. The CDR3 region has the DNA TGTGCCATCAGACCGGGACAGGGGGGGTCGGAGCAGTACTTC.

This chain links TRBV18 with TRBJ1-4; TRBD1 matches 8 bases. Trimming removed 5 bases from V and 8 bases from J; junction bases left unmatched: 7. The CDR3 has 14 residues. Germline CDR1 is KGHSH and CDR2 is LQKENI. The CDR3 is CASSVKQGVEKLFF. The CDR3 bases are TGTGCCAGCTCAGTTAAACAGGGGGTCGAAAAACTGTTTTTT.

This clone appeared once. CDR3 region: CASSFRNRGNEQFF. The CDR3 region has the DNA TGTGCCAGCAGTTTCCGTAACAGGGGGAATGAGCAGTTCTTC. The V gene is TRBV28, the J gene TRBJ2-1, with TRBD1 matching over 8 bases. Germline lookup yields CDR1 MDHEN and CDR2 SYDVKM. The CDR3 spans 14 residues. Trimming cost V 3 bases and J 7 bases; bases outside gene matches: 5.

The chain recombines TRBV28 with TRBJ2-7; TRBD1 might be the D (6 bases). CDR3 length: 14 residues. The ends were cut back, 7 bases at V and 3 bases at J, with 16 bases in the middle. Germline V gene sequence: CDR1 MDHEN, CDR2 SYDVKM. The CDR3 DNA sequence: TGTGCCAGCAATCCCCCAGGACAGTTCTACGAGCAGTACTTC. Its translation is CASNPPGQFYEQYF.

As DNA, the CDR3 is TGTGCCAGCAGCCAAGGCAGGGTTGAGACCCAGTACTTC. Translation: CASSQGRVETQYF. This sequence joins TRBV4-2 and TRBJ2-5, with D maybe TRBD1 (5 bases). Per germline, CDR1 LGHNA and CDR2 YNFKEQ. V gave up 1 base and J gave up 5 bases, with 8 bases separating them. The CDR3 is 13 residues long.